A single sample gave rise to the 21 T cell receptor beta chains below, sequenced in a study of shared clonotypes between healthy human individuals (dated by TCRdb to 2019 to 2021). The library was prepared using the immunoSEQ multiplex PCR assay. Drawn from immuneACCESS, this table holds only the in-frame rearrangements with V and J called that TCRdb kept. Clones are partly lost; checked studies trace under half to an unresolved V gene and leave the rest unexplained. In this sample the table shows nearly 1,000,000 clones, over 60% of which occur a single time. Together, the top ten hold approximately 1.5% of the sample. The sample taken for sequencing was memory CD4+ T cells sorted from blood. Reading the label with the study, this specimen's cell subset or site is: CD45RA-negative fraction. The receptors come from a man aged 18-30 years in good health.

This clone was counted once. The chain combines TRBV2 with TRBJ2-3; the D gene is possibly TRBD2 (6 bases). Germline V lookup: CDR1 SNHLY, CDR2 FYNNEI. The V and J ends lost 3 bases and 1 base respectively, with 11 bases between them. The CDR3 length is 15 residues. The CDR3 loop reads CASSELGLRTDTQYF. The CDR3 DNA is TGTGCCAGCAGTGAGTTGGGACTTCGCACAGATACGCAGTATTTT.

The chain recombines TRBV11-2 with TRBJ1-3; 7 bases line up with TRBD1. Germline V gene data show CDR1 as SGHAT and CDR2 as FQNNGV. Trimming took 1 base from V and 3 from J; bases not matched to a gene: 3. CDR3 length equals 15 residues. Written as DNA, the CDR3 is TGTGCCAGCAGCTTAGTGGGGACAGATGGAAACACCATATATTTT. It codes for CASSLVGTDGNTIYF.

V is TRBV6-1 and J is TRBJ2-7, with 7 bases lining up with TRBD2. The CDR3 runs 15 residues. CDR1 and CDR2 (germline): MNHNS, SASEGT. V lost 6 bases to trimming and J lost 4 bases; unmatched junction nucleotides: 12. This CDR3 is CASRIGLLGRYEQYF. The CDR3 DNA reads as TGTGCCAGCAGAATCGGACTCCTCGGGAGGTACGAGCAGTACTTC.

The chain is built from TRBV5-1 and TRBJ2-2, with D perhaps matching TRBD1 or TRBD2 (5 bases each). Between the trimmed V and J ends, which lost 4 bases and 4 bases, there was a span of 14 bases. The CDR3 is 15 amino acids. CDR1 and CDR2 (germline): SGHRS, YFSETQ. The CDR3 nucleotides read TGCGCCAGCAGCCCCAGGGAGCGGAGCACCGGGGAGCTGTTTTTT. This sequence encodes CASSPRERSTGELFF.

This clone was seen a few times. The rearrangement links TRBV5-4 to TRBJ2-1; TRBD1 matches at 7 bases. This CDR3 spans 16 amino acids. V shed 5 bases, J shed 1 base, and the junction held 9 bases outside the gene matches. Germline values: CDR1 SGHNT, CDR2 YYREEE (reference sequence). The CDR3 DNA follows: TGTGCCAGCAGGCTAGACAGGGCTCTATCCTACAATGAGCAGTTCTTC. Amino acid sequence: CASRLDRALSYNEQFF.

The V and J genes are TRBV19 and TRBJ2-1; 9 nucleotides match TRBD1. The V segment lost 6 bases and the J segment 7 bases; nucleotides outside the gene matches: 7. Germline V CDR1 and CDR2: LNHDA, SQIVND (reference sequence). The CDR3 consists of 14 residues. CDR3 sequence: CASRIRDRANEQFF. For the CDR3, the DNA is TGTGCCAGTAGGATCCGGGACAGGGCGAATGAGCAGTTCTTC.

The rearrangement joins TRBV28 to TRBJ1-1; D possibly corresponds to TRBD1 (5 bases). V lost 3 bases, J lost 4 bases, and 12 bases lay in between. CDR1 and CDR2 from the germline V gene are MDHEN and SYDVKM. This CDR3 contains 14 residues. The CDR3 coding sequence is TGTGCCAGCAGTTTTGGGGACCGGGTCACTGAAGCTTTCTTT. This codes for CASSFGDRVTEAFF.

The V and J genes are TRBV7-6 and TRBJ1-2, with a tentative D call TRBD1 (5 bases). Germline loops: CDR1 SGHVS, CDR2 FNYEAQ. V was clipped by 6 bases and J by 1 base, with 24 bases between them. This CDR3 has 18 amino acids. CDR3 amino acids: CASRLKRDRVSRNYGYTF. CDR3 in DNA: TGTGCCAGCAGATTGAAGAGGGACCGGGTAAGTCGTAACTATGGCTACACCTTC.

The chain couples TRBV27 to TRBJ2-7; tentative D call: TRBD2 (5 bases). The CDR3 spans 16 residues. Germline CDR1 is MNHEY and CDR2 is SMNVEV (reference sequence). V was clipped by 5 bases and J by 0 bases, with 17 bases between them. CDR3 bases: TGTGCCAGCAGTCTATTCTGGACTTTGAGCTCCTACGAGCAGTACTTC. As protein: CASSLFWTLSSYEQYF.

V usage is TRBV25-1 and J usage is TRBJ1-2; D possibly corresponds to TRBD1 (6 bases). Trimming cost V 3 bases and J 5 bases, with 16 bases left between them. Germline values: CDR1 MGHDK, CDR2 SYGVNS. The CDR3 has 15 residues. The CDR3 DNA reads TGTGCCAGCAGTGACGGGACACCGGGCCTTTATGGCTACACCTTC. This sequence encodes CASSDGTPGLYGYTF.

V usage is TRBV5-6 and J usage is TRBJ2-7; 7 bases map to TRBD1. The CDR3 sequence is 14 residues long. CDR1 and CDR2 from the germline V gene are SGHDT and YYEEEE. V shed 4 bases, J shed 3 bases, and the junction held 7 bases outside the gene matches. Here the CDR3 reads CASSPLDRFYEQYF. The CDR3 coding sequence is TGTGCCAGCAGCCCCCTGGACAGGTTCTACGAGCAGTACTTC.

The V and J genes are TRBV28 and TRBJ1-2; TRBD1 matches 9 bases. In germline, CDR1 is MDHEN, CDR2 SYDVKM. This CDR3 contains 14 residues. Trimming removed 6 bases from V and 8 bases from J; junction bases left unmatched: 10. The CDR3 region has the DNA TGTGCCAGCAGCCTGGGACAGGGTTTGAGCGGCTACACCTTC. As protein: CASSLGQGLSGYTF.

About this clone: A much larger clone differs from this one at a single base, so this may be a read error. V and J are TRBV2 and TRBJ1-1; D may be TRBD1 (6 bases). CDR3 length: 12 residues. CDR1 is SNHLY and CDR2 is FYNNEI in the germline V gene. The V end lost 9 bases, the J end lost 9 bases, and 17 bases lay between the germline ends. Here the CDR3 DNA reads TGTGCCAGTAATGGGGGGCGGACTAAAGCTTTCTTT. Its protein product is CASNGGRTKAFF.

This clone was counted a few times. The chain uses TRBV10-3 and TRBJ2-2; the D is unclear. Trimming pared 6 bases from V and 0 bases from J, leaving 11 bases between. This CDR3 contains 15 residues. CDR1 and CDR2 from the germline V gene are ENHRY and SYGVKD. This CDR3 is CAISHSLPNTGELFF. CDR3 in DNA: TGTGCCATCAGCCATTCACTCCCGAACACCGGGGAGCTGTTTTTT.

This rearrangement joins TRBV28 to TRBJ1-4, with D perhaps TRBD1 (6 bases). The germline V and J ends were trimmed by 2 bases and 10 bases, with 11 bases remaining between them. The CDR3 consists of 13 residues. Germline assignment: CDR1 MDHEN and CDR2 SYDVKM. The CDR3 sequence: CASSLEGGGKLFF. DNA of the CDR3: TGTGCCAGCAGTTTAGAAGGGGGGGGAAAACTGTTTTTT.

The chain recombines TRBV18 with TRBJ1-1, with D possibly being TRBD1 (6 bases). Trimming took off 4 bases at V and 1 base at J, with 7 bases between the two ends. Germline V gene data show CDR1 as KGHSH and CDR2 as LQKENI. This CDR3 region has 13 residues. CDR3 sequence: CASSQGQNTEAFF. The CDR3 DNA follows: TGTGCCAGCTCACAGGGACAGAACACTGAAGCTTTCTTT.

The V call is TRBV14, the J call TRBJ1-6; unclear D gene. Looked up from germline, CDR1 is SGHDN and CDR2 is FVKESK. The CDR3 extends over 21 amino acids. V gave up 3 bases and J gave up 0 bases, with 24 bases separating them. This chain's CDR3 is CASSHIRRALGSSSYNSPLHF. The CDR3 DNA is TGTGCCAGCAGCCACATCCGACGGGCCTTGGGGAGCAGCTCCTATAATTCACCCCTCCACTTT.

V is TRBV7-3 and J is TRBJ1-1; tentatively, D is TRBD1 (6 bases). CDR3 length equals 13 residues. CDR1 SGHTA and CDR2 FQGTGA come from the germline V gene. Between the trimmed V and J ends, which lost 4 bases and 2 bases, there was a span of 8 bases. The CDR3 loop reads CASSSTGNTEAFF. The CDR3 DNA is TGTGCCAGCAGCTCGACAGGAAACACTGAAGCTTTCTTT.

The chain recombines TRBV5-1 with TRBJ2-7; D may be TRBD1 (6 bases). Trimming took off 4 bases at V and 3 bases at J, with 17 bases between the two ends. The CDR3 has 15 amino acids. Germline CDR1 reads SGHRS; CDR2 reads YFSETQ. The CDR3 region has the DNA TGCGCCAGCAGCGCGGCCGGGACAAACATCTACGAGCAGTACTTC. This encodes CASSAAGTNIYEQYF.

The rearrangement links TRBV7-6 to TRBJ2-2, with a possible D match to TRBD2 (7 bases). The V end was cut by 5 bases, the J end by 1 base, with 14 bases between. The CDR3 totals 16 residues. Per the germline V gene, CDR1 is SGHVS and CDR2 is FNYEAQ. CDR3 amino acids: CASSLLGGQNTGELFF. CDR3 in DNA: TGTGCCAGCAGCCTCCTGGGGGGGCAGAACACCGGGGAGCTGTTTTTT.

Details on this clone: Its ends do not fully match the called genes, so a read error is possible. The V call is TRBV7-7, the J call TRBJ2-5; no clear D gene. Germline CDR1 reads SSHAT; CDR2 reads FNYEAQ (reference sequence). The CDR3 extends over 13 amino acids. The CDR3 DNA reads as TGTGCTAGCAGCTTAGGGCCCCAAGAGACCCAGTACTTC. Translated: CASSLGPQETQYF.